The 20 T cell receptor beta chains below come from one sample, sequenced in a study of control samples from healthy donors and cancer patients. The data were produced by immunoSEQ multiplex PCR, yet TCRdb's version contains in-frame clones alone and is incomplete. The table has roughly 130,000 clones, about 93% seen once; the top ten hold roughly 1.7%. What was sequenced was PBMCs. These receptors were taken from a man aged 50-60 years with head and neck cancer.

The chain couples TRBV2 to TRBJ2-2; D unclear. The CDR3 runs to 15 residues. CDR1 and CDR2 from the germline V gene are SNHLY and FYNNEI. Trimming left V 6 bases short and J 3 bases short, with 14 bases between. CDR3 sequence reads: CASRAYVTDTGELFF. In DNA form, the CDR3 reads TGTGCCAGCAGGGCGTATGTGACTGACACCGGGGAGCTGTTTTTT.

This chain joins TRBV6-5 and TRBJ2-7, with a weak D call TRBD1 (5 bases). V was cut by 8 bases and J by 3 bases, with 17 bases left in between. The CDR3 is made up of 14 amino acids. From germline, CDR1 is MNHEY and CDR2 SVGAGI. The CDR3 sequence is CASGPSGSRYEQYF. CDR3 sequence (DNA): TGTGCCAGCGGACCCTCAGGGTCCCGCTACGAGCAGTACTTC.

The chain carries TRBV11-2 and TRBJ1-1; no clear D gene. V was shortened by 1 base and J by 1 base, with 4 bases between the two germline ends. The CDR3 has 13 amino acids. Germline V gene sequence: CDR1 SGHAT, CDR2 FQNNGV. The CDR3 region has the DNA TGTGCCAGCAGCTTAGTAAGGAACACTGAAGCTTTCTTT. Residues: CASSLVRNTEAFF.

The chain joins TRBV6-5 to TRBJ1-1, with 10 bases aligning to TRBD1. J gave up 1 base and V 6 bases, and 5 bases lay outside the gene matches. Germline assignment: CDR1 MNHEY and CDR2 SVGAGI. The CDR3 extends over 15 amino acids. The DNA of the CDR3 is TGTGCCAGCAGCTTGACAGGGGGCAGGAACACTGAAGCTTTCTTT. Protein sequence: CASSLTGGRNTEAFF.

The chain is built from TRBV5-1 and TRBJ2-3, with 8 bases matching TRBD2. The trim removed 4 bases at V and 3 bases at J, leaving 10 bases unmatched. The CDR3 length is 16 residues. Looked up from germline, CDR1 is SGHRS and CDR2 is YFSETQ. CDR3 nucleotides: TGCGCCAGCAGCCCCCCAAGAGCGGGGGCAACAGATACGCAGTATTTT. This gives the protein CASSPPRAGATDTQYF.

The chain links TRBV27 to TRBJ2-5; 8 bases match TRBD2. Germline V lookup: CDR1 MNHEY, CDR2 SMNVEV (reference sequence). V shed 10 bases and J 2 bases; nucleotides not matched to a gene: 15. The CDR3 runs 16 residues. CDR3 sequence: CATKTPGLGPQETQYF. The CDR3 DNA reads TGTGCCACCAAGACCCCGGGACTAGGCCCGCAAGAGACCCAGTACTTC.

This sequence joins TRBV11-2 and TRBJ2-5; 14 positions agree with TRBD2. V gave up 5 bases and J gave up 2 bases; unmatched junction bases: 4. CDR3 size: 16 residues. In germline, CDR1 is SGHAT, CDR2 FQNNGV. CDR3 sequence reads: CASSPRLAGGQETQYF. CDR3 nucleotide sequence: TGTGCCAGCAGCCCCCGACTAGCGGGGGGGCAAGAGACCCAGTACTTC.

About this clone: This sample also contains other DNA sequences that code for the same CDR3. The chain links TRBV9 to TRBJ2-2; no firm D call. Between the trimmed V and J ends, which lost 2 bases and 5 bases, there was a span of 13 bases. Germline V gene lookup returns CDR1 SGDLS and CDR2 YYNGEE. The CDR3 extends over 15 amino acids. This chain's CDR3 is CASSVEAVRTGELFF. Written as DNA, the CDR3 is TGTGCCAGCAGCGTTGAGGCAGTGAGAACCGGGGAGCTGTTTTTT. The full variable domain, in which reference TRBV9 and TRBJ2-2 provide the parts outside the CDR3, is DSGVTQTPKHLITATGQRVTLRCSPRSGDLSVYWYQQSLDQGLQFLIQYYNGEERAKGNILERFSAQQFPDLHSELNLSSLELGDSALYFCASSVEAVRTGELFFGEGSRLTVL.

The chain uses TRBV5-1 and TRBJ1-1; D unclear. Deletions cut 4 bases from V and 4 bases from J, with 8 bases between. The germline V gene has CDR1 SGHRS and CDR2 YFSETQ. The CDR3 loop spans 12 amino acids. The CDR3 loop is CASSDVGTEAFF. For the CDR3, the DNA is TGCGCCAGCAGCGACGTAGGCACTGAAGCTTTCTTT.

This chain connects TRBV19 to TRBJ2-5; D may be TRBD1 (5 bases). V was trimmed by 7 bases and J by 2 bases, leaving 20 bases between them. This CDR3 has 16 amino acids. The germline gives CDR1 LNHDA, CDR2 SQIVND (reference sequence). CDR3 bases: TGTGCCAGTACCTTCCCAGCAGGGCTGAGGCAAGAGACCCAGTACTTC. Its protein is CASTFPAGLRQETQYF. Complete variable domain (other parts from reference TRBV19 and TRBJ2-5): DGGITQSPKYLFRKEGQNVTLSCEQNLNHDAMYWYRQDPGQGLRLIYYSQIVNDFQKGDIAEGYSVSREKKESFPLTVTSAQKNPTAFYLCASTFPAGLRQETQYFGPGTRLLVL.

This clone was seen only once. V is TRBV5-1 and J is TRBJ2-3; possibly TRBD1 or TRBD2 for D (5 bases each). The CDR3 consists of 14 residues. V was pared by 4 bases and J by 3 bases, with 12 bases between. Looked up from germline, CDR1 is SGHRS and CDR2 is YFSETQ. DNA of the CDR3: TGCGCCAGCAGCAAGGGGAGAGGAACAGATACGCAGTATTTT. It codes for CASSKGRGTDTQYF. Based on the CDR3 plus reference TRBV5-1 and TRBJ2-3, the full variable domain is KAGVTQTPRYLIKTRGQQVTLSCSPISGHRSVSWYQQTPGQGLQFLFEYFSETQRNKGNFPGRFSGRQFSNSRSEMNVSTLELGDSALYLCASSKGRGTDTQYFGPGTRLTVL.

The chain links TRBV7-2 to TRBJ1-3; D is perhaps TRBD1 (6 bases). Germline V CDR1 and CDR2: SGHTA, FQGNSA. CDR3 length equals 14 residues. V lost 2 bases to trimming and J lost 3 bases, with 8 bases between them. The CDR3 region is CASSLRQDGNTIYF. The CDR3, as DNA: TGTGCCAGCAGCTTAAGACAGGATGGAAACACCATATATTTT.

The chain links TRBV7-2 to TRBJ2-5; no reliable D call. Trimming took off 0 bases at V and 2 bases at J, with 7 bases between the two ends. CDR1 is SGHTA, CDR2 FQGNSA, per germline. This CDR3 is built from 14 residues. The chain's CDR3 is CASSLAGYQETQYF. The CDR3 coding sequence is TGTGCCAGCAGCTTAGCTGGCTATCAAGAGACCCAGTACTTC.

The chain carries TRBV9 and TRBJ2-4; D is unclear. This CDR3 is built from 16 residues. CDR1 and CDR2 from the germline V gene are SGDLS and YYNGEE. Trimming took 3 bases from V and 5 from J, leaving 18 bases between them. CDR3 amino acids: CASSGRTEIRENIQYF. The CDR3 DNA follows: TGTGCCAGCAGCGGACGGACGGAGATTCGAGAAAACATTCAGTACTTC.

The genes are TRBV15 and TRBJ1-5; no clear D gene. CDR3 length: 15 residues. V was shortened by 0 bases and J by 7 bases, with 13 bases between the two germline ends. Germline loops: CDR1 LNHNV, CDR2 YYDKDF (reference sequence). CDR3 DNA sequence: TGTGCCACCAGCAGAGATTCTCGGGGAGACCAGCCCCAGCATTTT. Its translation: CATSRDSRGDQPQHF.

This sequence joins TRBV6-5 and TRBJ2-7, with TRBD2 matching over 7 bases. The V and J ends lost 0 bases and 4 bases, in that order; junction bases with no gene match: 6. This CDR3 has 15 residues. In germline, CDR1 is MNHEY, CDR2 SVGAGI. The CDR3 is CASSYSRSGAYEQYF. CDR3 DNA: TGTGCCAGCAGTTACTCGCGCAGCGGGGCGTACGAGCAGTACTTC.

The chain uses TRBV25-1 and TRBJ1-4; unclear D gene. The CDR3 is made up of 14 amino acids. Trimming took 3 bases from V and 3 from J, leaving 8 bases between them. Germline V CDR1 and CDR2: MGHDK, SYGVNS. In nucleotides, the CDR3 is TGTGCCAGCAGTGAGCAACCCTCTAATGAAAAACTGTTTTTT. This sequence encodes CASSEQPSNEKLFF.

The DNA of the CDR3 is TGTGCCAGCAACCCGGAGGCCAATGAGCAGTTCTTC. It encodes CASNPEANEQFF. The chain employs TRBV2 and TRBJ2-1; weak D call: TRBD2 (5 bases). This CDR3 has 12 amino acids. Deletions cut 7 bases from V and 6 bases from J, with 10 bases between. Germline loops: CDR1 SNHLY, CDR2 FYNNEI.

This rearrangement joins TRBV7-2 to TRBJ1-1; D gene unclear. CDR1 and CDR2 (germline): SGHTA, FQGNSA. V shed 3 bases and J shed 1 base, with 9 bases lying between them. CDR3 length equals 14 residues. CDR3 nucleotides: TGTGCCAGCAGCTTCTGGGTGAAGAACACTGAAGCTTTCTTT. Translation gives CASSFWVKNTEAFF.

V and J are TRBV19 and TRBJ1-1, with 9 bases that match TRBD1. Looked up from germline, CDR1 is LNHDA and CDR2 is SQIVND (reference sequence). Trimming took 7 bases from V and 10 from J; bases not matched to a gene: 13. The CDR3 runs to 14 residues. CDR3 nucleotides: TGTGCCAGTAAAGGGAACAGAGGGACAGGGCGAGCTTTCTTT. Residues: CASKGNRGTGRAFF.